Only one count was recorded for the clone carrying this T cell receptor beta chain. Its antigen is not known. Nashville, Tennessee was home to all donors, who were Caucasian adults. Over several immunoSEQ plates, each subset's genomic DNA was distributed in even portions. In the original processing: In the immunoSEQ data, sequences were junction-only and lacked quality scores, so filtering differed. Assay: immunoSEQ multiplex PCR; the TCRdb copy retains only in-frame clones and omits some. The V and J calls and clone size are taken from that table; D and trimming were inferred from the DNA. The sample yields 2 million to 2.5 million clones, approximately 95% seen once. The data are from a study of shared clonotypes between healthy human individuals. Points from the study as a whole: Compared with memory subsets, naive subsets generally had larger estimated richness.

The CDR3 length is 13 residues. Germline V gene sequence: CDR1 SNHLY, CDR2 FYNNEI. Trimming removed 5 bases from V and 10 bases from J; junction bases left unmatched: 5. Sequencing was carried out using naive CD4+ T cells sorted from blood. Sample subset: CD45RA+ positively selected. This sequence originates from a man aged 18-30 years in good health. The chain recombines TRBV2 with TRBJ2-1; TRBD2 agrees at 10 bases. CDR3 sequence reads: CASSTSGAVEQFF. In DNA form, the CDR3 reads TGTGCCAGCAGTACTAGCGGGGCGGTAGAGCAGTTCTTC.